A single sample is the source of the 17 T cell receptor beta chains below, sequenced in a study of immune evolution from preneoplasia to lung adenocarcinoma. Profiled with immunoSEQ multiplex PCR; TCRdb holds only in-frame clones, not every one. This sample has 9,500 to 15,000 clones; over 65% occur once, and the top ten carry approximately 3.9%. Sequencing was done on a sample of FFPE tissue from an adenomatous hyperplasia lung lesion. Sample subset: atypical adenomatous hyperplasia (AAH), lung preneoplasia. The receptors come from a person aged 50-75 years with lung adenocarcinoma.

This clone is a singleton in its sample. The CDR3 DNA reads as TGCAGCGTTGTAACGACAAACTATGGCTACACCTTC. Its protein product is CSVVTTNYGYTF. The V gene is TRBV29-1, the J gene TRBJ1-2; D unclear. The V and J ends lost 4 bases and 2 bases respectively, with 8 bases between them. Germline V gene data show CDR1 as SQVTM and CDR2 as ANQGSEA. This CDR3 has 12 residues.

This sequence joins TRBV5-6 and TRBJ2-1; 8 nucleotides agree with TRBD1. Per germline, CDR1 SGHDT and CDR2 YYEEEE. This CDR3 comprises 16 residues. The V and J ends lost 3 bases and 7 bases, in that order; junction bases with no gene match: 12. CDR3 amino acids: CASSSPRTGFGNEQFF. CDR3 nucleotides: TGTGCCAGCAGCTCACCCAGGACAGGGTTTGGAAATGAGCAGTTCTTC.

The chain employs TRBV5-1 and TRBJ2-3; 8 nucleotides align to TRBD1. The CDR3 has 16 amino acids. Germline V gene lookup returns CDR1 SGHRS and CDR2 YFSETQ. Trimming at V came to 0 bases and at J to 5 bases, leaving 8 bases not matched to a gene. The CDR3 bases are TGCGCCAGCAGCTTGGCCTCAGGGGGCCTGAGAGATACGCAGTATTTT. Its translation: CASSLASGGLRDTQYF.

The V and J genes are TRBV2 and TRBJ1-2; 7 bases are shared with TRBD1. J lost 6 bases, V lost 5 bases, and 15 bases had no gene match. This CDR3 has 16 amino acids. Germline V gives CDR1 SNHLY, CDR2 FYNNEI. CDR3 in DNA: TGTGCCAGCAGTCAAGACCGGGACAGCTATGGGCATGGCTACACCTTC. The encoded protein is CASSQDRDSYGHGYTF. Complete variable domain (other parts from reference TRBV2 and TRBJ1-2): EPEVTQTPSHQVTQMGQEVILRCVPISNHLYFYWYRQILGQKVEFLVSFYNNEISEKSEIFDDQFSVERPDGSNFTLKIRSTKLEDSAMYFCASSQDRDSYGHGYTFGSGTRLTVV.

The chain links TRBV7-8 to TRBJ2-7; a possible D gene is TRBD2 (5 bases). The CDR3 sequence is 14 residues long. V was pared by 5 bases and J by 3 bases, with 14 bases between. CDR1 is SGHVS, CDR2 FQNEAQ, per germline. CDR3 protein: CASSAGLLNYEQYF. The CDR3 DNA reads TGTGCCAGCAGCGCAGGACTGTTAAACTACGAGCAGTACTTC.

The genes are TRBV28 and TRBJ1-2; the D is unclear. Deletions cut 5 bases from V and 4 bases from J, with 11 bases between. Germline V gene data show CDR1 as MDHEN and CDR2 as SYDVKM. The CDR3 is 13 residues long. DNA for the CDR3: TGTGCCAGCAGTCCCAACAGACCCTATGGCTACACCTTC. It specifies CASSPNRPYGYTF.

The V and J genes are TRBV10-3 and TRBJ1-5; D might be TRBD1 (5 bases). CDR3 size: 16 residues. Trimming took off 2 bases at V and 5 bases at J, with 16 bases between the two ends. Germline loops: CDR1 ENHRY, CDR2 SYGVKD. Written as DNA, the CDR3 is TGTGCCATCAGTGAGACGATGCAGGGTACGGATCAGCCCCAGCATTTT. It yields the protein CAISETMQGTDQPQHF.

This clone was detected only once. The gene calls are TRBV6-1 and TRBJ2-1; D unclear. The CDR3 is 13 residues long. Trimming took 7 bases from V and 3 from J, leaving 10 bases between them. Germline V lookup: CDR1 MNHNS, CDR2 SASEGT. CDR3 nucleotide sequence: TGTGCCAGCACCAAGAGTGGCTACAATGAGCAGTTCTTC. Translating gives CASTKSGYNEQFF.

This sequence joins TRBV25-1 and TRBJ2-4; possible D gene TRBD1, 5 bases. CDR1 MGHDK and CDR2 SYGVNS come from the germline V gene. The CDR3 has 17 amino acids. V was shortened by 1 base and J by 3 bases, with 16 bases between the two germline ends. CDR3 coding DNA: TGTGCCAGCAGTGAATCGGGTCAGGGCTCGGTCAAAAACATTCAGTACTTC. Its translation is CASSESGQGSVKNIQYF.

This clone was detected only once. The chain combines TRBV15 with TRBJ1-1; D unclear. V was shortened by 0 bases and J by 6 bases, with 8 bases between the two germline ends. The CDR3 extends over 13 amino acids. The germline V gene encodes CDR1 LNHNV and CDR2 YYDKDF (reference sequence). The CDR3: CATSRDRVPEAFF. CDR3 sequence (DNA): TGTGCCACCAGCAGAGATAGGGTTCCTGAAGCTTTCTTT. Variable domain in full (rest from reference TRBV15 and TRBJ1-1): DAMVIQNPRYQVTQFGKPVTLSCSQTLNHNVMYWYQQKSSQAPKLLFHYYDKDFNNEADTPDNFQSRRPNTSFCFLDIRSPGLGDTAMYLCATSRDRVPEAFFGQGTRLTVV.

This chain joins TRBV18 and TRBJ1-3; D is ambiguous. The V gene lost 10 bases and the J gene lost 0 bases, with 13 bases spanning the gap. This CDR3 spans 14 amino acids. Germline V gene lookup returns CDR1 KGHSH and CDR2 LQKENI. CDR3 region: CATYRAGSGNTIYF. The CDR3 DNA is TGTGCCACCTACCGGGCCGGCTCTGGAAACACCATATATTTT.

This clone appeared a single time. This chain connects TRBV19 to TRBJ2-6; 8 bases map to TRBD1. V lost 9 bases, J lost 0 bases, and 7 bases stayed unmatched. The germline V gene has CDR1 LNHDA and CDR2 SQIVND (reference sequence). This CDR3 contains 16 residues. The CDR3 DNA sequence: TGTGCCAGCGCAGGGGGCGCCCTCTCTGGGGCCAACGTCCTGACTTTC. Residues: CASAGGALSGANVLTF.

The chain carries TRBV7-3 and TRBJ2-7; D possibly uses TRBD1 or TRBD2 (7 bases each). The CDR3 has 17 amino acids. The ends were cut back, 4 bases at V and 3 bases at J, with 22 bases in the middle. The germline V gene encodes CDR1 SGHTA and CDR2 FQGTGA. CDR3 in amino acids: CASSWEGARRLFYEQYF. CDR3 sequence (DNA): TGTGCCAGCAGCTGGGAGGGGGCCCGGCGCCTTTTCTACGAGCAGTACTTC.

The CDR3 loop reads CAWSSSGKGEAFF. The CDR3 nucleotides are TGTGCCTGGAGTTCTTCTGGGAAGGGTGAAGCTTTCTTT. The rearrangement uses TRBV30 and TRBJ1-1; D gene ambiguous. V was cut by 2 bases and J by 7 bases, with 14 bases left in between. Germline values: CDR1 GTSNPN, CDR2 SVGIG (reference sequence). The CDR3 loop spans 13 amino acids.

The V gene is TRBV28, the J gene TRBJ2-3; D remains unclear. The CDR3 covers 12 residues. V was cut by 3 bases and J by 7 bases, with 8 bases left in between. Germline CDR1 is MDHEN and CDR2 is SYDVKM. The CDR3 loop reads CASSFARHTQYF. Here the CDR3 DNA reads TGTGCCAGCAGTTTCGCTAGGCATACGCAGTATTTT. Variable domain in full (rest from reference TRBV28 and TRBJ2-3): DVKVTQSSRYLVKRTGEKVFLECVQDMDHENMFWYRQDPGLGLRLIYFSYDVKMKEKGDIPEGYSVSREKKERFSLILESASTNQTSMYLCASSFARHTQYFGPGTRLTVL.

This clone appeared a few times. The CDR3 sequence is CAISGVQGNTIYF. CDR3 nucleotides: TGTGCCATCAGTGGAGTACAGGGAAACACCATATATTTT. The genes are TRBV10-3 and TRBJ1-3; D is uncertain. V was clipped by 4 bases and J by 4 bases, with 8 bases between them. The CDR3 length is 13 residues. Per germline, CDR1 ENHRY and CDR2 SYGVKD.

The chain has TRBV5-4 and TRBJ2-2; 8 bases match TRBD2. CDR1 and CDR2 (germline): SGHNT, YYREEE (reference sequence). This CDR3 contains 15 residues. J lost 5 bases, V lost 4 bases, and 7 bases had no gene match. The CDR3 DNA reads as TGTGCCAGCAGCACGGGGGGGAGTTTTACCGGGGAGCTGTTTTTT. It codes for CASSTGGSFTGELFF.